The entry that follows covers one T cell receptor beta chain sequence. Its antigen is unknown. J lost 2 bases, V lost 3 bases, and 4 bases had no gene match. The CDR3 is 15 amino acids. Germline loops: CDR1 MNHNS, CDR2 SASEGT. Sequencing was performed with immunoSEQ multiplex PCR; in TCRdb, only in-frame clones are kept and a portion is missing. The sample yields under 120,000 clones, around 96% seen once. The sample originates from a study of T cell responses to AZD1222 COVID-19 vaccine. Study-wide background: Pooled samples include second doses given at about 4 or 12 weeks.

Study-wide results and limits: Increased Spike-specific TCR breadth and depth were observed after two AZD1222 doses. Seropositive status at baseline applied to only five or six AZD1222 recipients. There were mostly white British donors and more females than males, and clonal diversity was possibly underestimated.

Sequencing used peripheral blood, obtained on day 0 of AZD1222 vaccination. The source of this sequence is an adult in good health. The J gene is TRBJ2-3, the V gene TRBV6-1, with TRBD2 identical over 8 bases. CDR3 sequence (DNA): TGTGCCAGCAGTGAGACTAGCGAGGCCACAGATACGCAGTATTTT. Its protein product is CASSETSEATDTQYF.